This entry features one T cell receptor (beta chain) sequence. What it binds is unknown. The CDR3 spans 14 residues. Trimming took off 5 bases at V and 4 bases at J, with 11 bases between the two ends. CDR1 and CDR2 (germline): MNHNY, SVGAGI (reference sequence). The data were taken from a study of T cell repertoires in cytomegalovirus infection. Overall study findings and caveats: Dominating the ex vivo response were HLA-C-restricted CMV-specific TCR beta clonotypes. Carriers of CMV plus the relevant HLA were identified by cumulative public TCR beta family frequency.

Via MiXCR, TCRdb re-called the reads, giving one row per CDR3 protein. The sample comprises 310,000 or so distinct CDR3 sequences, roughly a sixth of which are singletons, and around 13% rests with the top ten. This TCR derives from a human donor in good health (CMV status not recorded). Some clones in this sample may be carry-over from other donors' samples. The J gene is TRBJ2-2, the V gene TRBV6-6, with D possibly being TRBD1 or TRBD2 (7 bases each). The sequencing input was PBMCs. CDR3 bases: TGTGCCAGCAGTATCAGGGGGGGCACCGGGGAGCTGTTTTTT. Its protein is CASSIRGGTGELFF.